Only a few counts were recorded for the clone carrying this TCR beta chain. V lost 5 bases and J 0 bases, leaving 12 bases between the germline ends. Germline V lookup: CDR1 SEHNR, CDR2 FQNEAQ (reference sequence). CDR3 size: 15 residues. This entry belongs to a study of regulatory T cells in long-lasting Graves disease. Building of the TCR beta libraries involved iRepertoire HTBI primers and Arm-PCR of CDR3 regions. MiXCR, applied by TCRdb to the multiplex PCR reads, yields one record per CDR3 protein. The table has 550,000 to 650,000 distinct CDR3 sequences, around 15% seen once; the top ten hold approximately 12%. The time point: newly diagnosed GD, antithyroid drugs for less than 3 months. The TCR library was made from RNA that had been extracted from PBMCs in TRIzol. These data also featured in a second study, about T cells in Graves' hyperthyroidism and ophthalmopathy.

The chain carries TRBV7-9 and TRBJ2-3; TRBD1 might be the D (5 bases). This TCR was sampled from a man younger than 30 with Graves disease. The sample consisted of peripheral blood mononuclear cells (PBMCs), taken at new diagnosis, from a patient treated with antithyroid drugs. The CDR3 DNA reads as TGTGCCAGCAGCCTTTACGACAGAAGCACAGATACGCAGTATTTT. Amino acids: CASSLYDRSTDTQYF.